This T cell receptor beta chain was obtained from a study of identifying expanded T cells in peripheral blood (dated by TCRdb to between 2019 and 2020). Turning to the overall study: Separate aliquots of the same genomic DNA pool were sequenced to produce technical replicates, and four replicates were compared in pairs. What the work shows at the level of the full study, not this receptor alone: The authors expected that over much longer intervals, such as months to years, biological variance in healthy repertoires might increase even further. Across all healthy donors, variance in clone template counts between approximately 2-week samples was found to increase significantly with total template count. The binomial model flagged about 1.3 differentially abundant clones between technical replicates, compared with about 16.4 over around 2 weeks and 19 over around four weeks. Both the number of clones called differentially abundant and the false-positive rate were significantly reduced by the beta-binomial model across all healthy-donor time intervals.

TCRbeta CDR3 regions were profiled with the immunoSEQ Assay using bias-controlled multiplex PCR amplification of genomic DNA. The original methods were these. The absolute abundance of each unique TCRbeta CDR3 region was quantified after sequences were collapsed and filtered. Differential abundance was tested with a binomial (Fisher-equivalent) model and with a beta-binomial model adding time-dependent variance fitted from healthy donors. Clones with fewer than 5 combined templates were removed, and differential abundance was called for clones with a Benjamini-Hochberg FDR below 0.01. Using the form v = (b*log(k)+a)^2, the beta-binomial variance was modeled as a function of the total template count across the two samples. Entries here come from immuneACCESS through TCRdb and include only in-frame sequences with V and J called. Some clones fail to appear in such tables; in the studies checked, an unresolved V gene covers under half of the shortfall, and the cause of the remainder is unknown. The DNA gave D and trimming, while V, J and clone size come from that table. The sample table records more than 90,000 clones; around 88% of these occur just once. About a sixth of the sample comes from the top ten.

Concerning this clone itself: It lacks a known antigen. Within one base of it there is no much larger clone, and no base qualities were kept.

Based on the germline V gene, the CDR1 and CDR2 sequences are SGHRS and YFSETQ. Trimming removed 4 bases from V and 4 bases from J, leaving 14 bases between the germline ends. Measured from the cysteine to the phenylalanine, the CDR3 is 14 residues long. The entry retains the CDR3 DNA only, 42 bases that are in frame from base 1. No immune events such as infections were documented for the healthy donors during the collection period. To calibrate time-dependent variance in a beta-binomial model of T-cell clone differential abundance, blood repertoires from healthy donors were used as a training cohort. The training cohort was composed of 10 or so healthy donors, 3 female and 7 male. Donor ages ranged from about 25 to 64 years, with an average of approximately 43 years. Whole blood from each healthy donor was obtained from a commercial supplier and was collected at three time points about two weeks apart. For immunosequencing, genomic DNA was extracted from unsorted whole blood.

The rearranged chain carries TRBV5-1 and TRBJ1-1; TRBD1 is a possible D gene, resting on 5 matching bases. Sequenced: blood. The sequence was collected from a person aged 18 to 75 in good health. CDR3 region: CASSIGQGGTEAFF. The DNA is TGCGCCAGCAGCATAGGTCAGGGAGGCACTGAAGCTTTCTTT.